This T cell receptor beta chain stems from a study of blood T cell repertoires in COVID-19. Study overall: The origin of the acute and convalescent COVID-19 samples was the United States, Italy and Spain. The analysed material was cDNA or gDNA that came from T cells, B-cell-depleted T cells, or PBMCs.

This clone occurred a few times. Germline V gene sequence: CDR1 SEHNR, CDR2 FQNEAQ (reference sequence). There are 14 residues in the CDR3. Deletions cut 0 bases from V and 5 bases from J, with 11 bases between. Original processing notes: Amplification from reference gene primers served as the basis for estimated nucleated cell counts. Clones were read by immunoSEQ multiplex PCR, and TCRdb kept only the in-frame ones, dropping some. The V and J calls and clone size are taken from that table; D and trimming were inferred from the DNA. The table shows 200,000 to 250,000 clones, with about 81% occurring only once.

V usage is TRBV7-9 and J usage is TRBJ2-7, with D perhaps TRBD2 (6 bases). The sample comprised peripheral blood. This receptor was taken from a woman between 65 and 79 years old with COVID-19, enrolled during active disease. The CDR3 bases are TGTGCCAGCAGCTTAGCGGAGGGAGGAAACGAGCAGTACTTC. It specifies CASSLAEGGNEQYF.